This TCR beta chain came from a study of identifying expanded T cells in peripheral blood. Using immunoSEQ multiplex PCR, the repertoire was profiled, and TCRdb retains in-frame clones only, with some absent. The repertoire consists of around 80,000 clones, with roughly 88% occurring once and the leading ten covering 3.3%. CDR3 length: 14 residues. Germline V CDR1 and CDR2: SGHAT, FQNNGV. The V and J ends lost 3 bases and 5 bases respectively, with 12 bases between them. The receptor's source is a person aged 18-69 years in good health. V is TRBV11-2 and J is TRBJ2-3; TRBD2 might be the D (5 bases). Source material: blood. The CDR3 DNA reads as TGTGCCAGCAGCTTGGACTTGCTGGTAGATACGCAGTATTTT. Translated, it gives CASSLDLLVDTQYF.